This entry concerns a single TCR beta chain. This entry comes from a study of T cell responses to AZD1222 COVID-19 vaccine. Background on the study: Second-dose timings of about 4 or about 12 weeks were pooled.

V lost 4 bases and J lost 10; bases outside the gene matches: 19. The CDR3 extends over 17 amino acids. Germline assignment: CDR1 LGHNA and CDR2 YSLEER. Clones were sequenced by immunoSEQ multiplex PCR, and TCRdb holds only the in-frame ones, with some missing. The table includes about 140,000 clones, 85% to 95% detected once. The sequencing used peripheral blood, collected on day 0 of AZD1222 vaccination. The TCR comes from an adult in good health. This rearrangement joins TRBV4-3 to TRBJ2-1; 7 positions match TRBD2. DNA for the CDR3: TGCGCCAGCAGCCCGAGCACTTGGCGGGAGACCCTAAGCGAGCAGTTCTTC. Translated, it gives CASSPSTWRETLSEQFF.